This TCR beta chain was recorded in a study of shared clonotypes between healthy human individuals. Profiling relied on immunoSEQ multiplex PCR, and the TCRdb table lists in-frame clones only, not all of them. The repertoire includes some 2.1 million clones, less than 95% of them detected once, and 0.85% to 1.3% sits in the top ten. CD45RO negativity and positive selection for CCR7 defined naive CD8 cells, a population that excluded terminally differentiated effector memory CD45RA+ cells. The V end lost 2 bases, the J end lost 3 bases, and 4 bases lay between the germline ends. The CDR3 runs 13 residues. The germline V gene encodes CDR1 MNHEY and CDR2 SVGAGI.

Material for sequencing was naive CD8+ T cells sorted from blood. The chain links TRBV6-5 to TRBJ1-4; D is unclear. The sequence was obtained from a man aged 18 to 30 in good health. The CDR3, as DNA: TGTGCCAGCAGTTACGTGTCTAATGAAAAACTGTTTTTT. The encoded protein is CASSYVSNEKLFF.